These 30 T cell receptor beta chains were all obtained from the same sample, sequenced in a study of T cell responses to AZD1222 COVID-19 vaccine. TCRdb's table, derived via immunoSEQ multiplex PCR, lists solely in-frame clones and lacks some. The table has approximately 49,000 clones, 65% to 85% seen once. The sequences come from peripheral blood, collected on day 0 of MenACWY control vaccination. The receptors here all came from an adult in good health.

This chain links TRBV5-1 with TRBJ2-1; D tentatively reads TRBD1 or TRBD2 (5 bases each). The germline gives CDR1 SGHRS, CDR2 YFSETQ. The ends were cut back, 3 bases at V and 5 bases at J, with 15 bases in the middle. The CDR3 loop spans 15 amino acids. CDR3 bases: TGCGCCAGCAGCTCCCGTACCGGGGCAGACAATGAGCAGTTCTTC. Translated: CASSSRTGADNEQFF.

This clone appeared a single time. This CDR3 is CASSTLSGANVLTF. CDR3 bases: TGTGCCAGTAGTACCTTGTCTGGGGCCAACGTCCTGACTTTC. V is TRBV19 and J is TRBJ2-6; D is unresolved. The CDR3 length is 14 residues. Germline CDR1 is LNHDA and CDR2 is SQIVND (reference sequence). V was shortened by 4 bases and J by 1 base, with 5 bases between the two germline ends.

This chain connects TRBV5-8 to TRBJ2-1; no reliable D call. The V gene's germline CDR1 is SGHTS and CDR2 YDEGEE. CDR3 length: 14 residues. The ends were cut back, 1 base at V and 10 bases at J, with 15 bases in the middle. CDR3 coding DNA: TGTGCCAGCAGCTTGAGGGCTCTCGTAAAAGAGCAGTTCTTC. Protein: CASSLRALVKEQFF.

The chain employs TRBV9 and TRBJ1-2; TRBD1 matches at 9 bases. Germline V gives CDR1 SGDLS, CDR2 YYNGEE. V shed 4 bases and J 2 bases; nucleotides not matched to a gene: 6. CDR3 length equals 15 residues. The CDR3: CASSPPTGGNYGYTF. The CDR3, as DNA: TGTGCCAGCAGCCCCCCGACAGGGGGAAACTATGGCTACACCTTC.

This chain links TRBV12-3 or TRBV12-4 with TRBJ2-5; D gene unclear. Trimming left V 3 bases short and J 5 bases short, with 7 bases between. CDR3 length: 12 residues. CDR3 amino acids: CASSLKGETQYF. Here the CDR3 DNA reads TGTGCCAGCAGTTTGAAAGGGGAGACCCAGTACTTC.

The V and J genes are TRBV4-1 and TRBJ2-1; D is ambiguous. Trimming removed 6 bases at V and 7 bases at J, with 10 bases between. Germline CDR1 reads MGHRA; CDR2 reads YSYEKL. The CDR3 totals 12 residues. CDR3 sequence (DNA): TGCGCCAGCAGTAAGATGGTAAATGAGCAGTTCTTC. The encoded protein is CASSKMVNEQFF.

This sequence joins TRBV2 and TRBJ2-2; D remains unclear. Looked up from germline, CDR1 is SNHLY and CDR2 is FYNNEI. V lost 4 bases, J lost 0 bases, and 9 bases lay in between. The CDR3 runs to 15 residues. CDR3 nucleotide sequence: TGTGCCAGCAGTGTTGGGCAGGCGAACACCGGGGAGCTGTTTTTT. This sequence encodes CASSVGQANTGELFF.

The chain is built from TRBV18 and TRBJ1-2; D is possibly TRBD1 (6 bases). The V gene lost 1 base and the J gene lost 6 bases, with 18 bases spanning the gap. The CDR3 covers 16 residues. CDR1 and CDR2 (germline): KGHSH, LQKENI. Written as DNA, the CDR3 is TGTGCCAGCTCACCACGGCCAGGGGCGGAAAGTGATGGCTACACCTTC. It specifies CASSPRPGAESDGYTF.

The gene calls are TRBV6-5 and TRBJ1-1; D gene uncertain. V lost 6 bases and J lost 1, with 6 bases in between. The CDR3 totals 12 residues. Germline assignment: CDR1 MNHEY and CDR2 SVGAGI. The CDR3 here is CASRDKNTEAFF. CDR3 bases: TGTGCCAGCAGAGACAAGAACACTGAAGCTTTCTTT.

This clone was observed a few times. The V and J genes are TRBV28 and TRBJ1-2; D may be TRBD1 (6 bases). The V and J ends lost 6 bases and 4 bases respectively, with 15 bases between them. Germline lookup yields CDR1 MDHEN and CDR2 SYDVKM. The length of the CDR3 is 14 residues. CDR3 DNA: TGTGCCAGCAGACCTACAGGGACCTTCTATGGCTACACCTTC. This gives the protein CASRPTGTFYGYTF.

The rearrangement joins TRBV6-5 to TRBJ1-1; D is ambiguous. The CDR3 runs 14 residues. Germline CDR1 and CDR2: MNHEY and SVGAGI. The V end lost 0 bases, the J end lost 0 bases, and 5 bases lay between the germline ends. In DNA form, the CDR3 reads TGTGCCAGCAGTTACTCGACCGTGAACACTGAAGCTTTCTTT. Translation: CASSYSTVNTEAFF.

In this sample, this clone turned up a few times. The genes are TRBV28 and TRBJ1-4; 9 bases are a match to TRBD1. This CDR3 is 12 amino acids long. The V and J ends lost 8 bases and 5 bases, in that order; junction bases with no gene match: 0. The germline V gene encodes CDR1 MDHEN and CDR2 SYDVKM. The CDR3, as DNA: TGTGCCAGCGGGACAGGGAATGAAAAACTGTTTTTT. Translation: CASGTGNEKLFF.

In its sample, this clone was seen once. This rearrangement joins TRBV5-1 to TRBJ2-5; 8 bases map to TRBD2. CDR1 and CDR2 from the germline V gene are SGHRS and YFSETQ. This CDR3 is 14 amino acids long. J lost 4 bases, V lost 7 bases, and 9 bases had no gene match. The CDR3 DNA reads TGCGCCAGCTGCCCCGGGGGGGGCAGAGAGACCCAGTACTTC. Protein: CASCPGGGRETQYF.

The chain combines TRBV14 with TRBJ2-1, with D unclear. V shed 1 base and J shed 3 bases, with 10 bases lying between them. From germline, CDR1 is SGHDN and CDR2 FVKESK. This CDR3 spans 15 amino acids. CDR3 nucleotide sequence: TGTGCCAGCAGCCAAGCTCGCTACAGCTACAATGAGCAGTTCTTC. Protein sequence: CASSQARYSYNEQFF.

Of note for this clone: An end of the junction does not agree with germline; a read error may underlie this. This sequence joins TRBV12-3 or TRBV12-4 and TRBJ2-3; D unresolved. The CDR3 totals 12 residues. The CDR3 here is CASTESTDTQYF. CDR3 nucleotide sequence: TGTGCAAGCACGGAGAGCACAGATACGCAGTATTTT.

V and J are TRBV16 and TRBJ2-1; 12 bases are a match to TRBD2. V dropped 4 bases and J dropped 5; count of bases not matched to a gene: 9. This CDR3 is built from 17 residues. CDR1 and CDR2 from the germline V gene are KGHSY and FQNENV. The CDR3: CASSPLPGLAGDNEQFF. In DNA form, the CDR3 reads TGTGCCAGCAGCCCATTACCGGGACTAGCGGGTGACAATGAGCAGTTCTTC.

The J gene is TRBJ2-7, the V gene TRBV11-2; unclear D gene. This CDR3 is 12 amino acids long. Trimming left V 3 bases short and J 7 bases short, with 10 bases between. Germline CDR1 SGHAT, CDR2 FQNNGV. This CDR3 reads CASSLRSFEQYF. The CDR3 DNA is TGTGCCAGCAGCTTGAGATCTTTTGAGCAGTACTTC. Full variable domain (missing parts from reference TRBV11-2 and TRBJ2-7): EAGVAQSPRYKIIEKRQSVAFWCNPISGHATLYWYQQILGQGPKLLIQFQNNGVVDDSQLPKDRFSAERLKGVDSTLKIQPAKLEDSAVYLCASSLRSFEQYFGPGTRLTVT.

This clone was seen a handful of times. The chain recombines TRBV18 with TRBJ1-1, with a weak D call TRBD1 (6 bases). CDR1 KGHSH and CDR2 LQKENI come from the germline V gene. The V end lost 0 bases, the J end lost 1 base, and 15 bases lay between the germline ends. The CDR3 length is 17 residues. The CDR3 loop is CASSPPITGRENTEAFF. DNA for the CDR3: TGTGCCAGCTCACCACCAATAACAGGGAGGGAGAACACTGAAGCTTTCTTT.

The rearrangement uses TRBV7-9 and TRBJ1-1; D not resolved. The CDR3 covers 12 residues. Germline lookup yields CDR1 SEHNR and CDR2 FQNEAQ (reference sequence). Trimming pared 3 bases from V and 6 bases from J, leaving 8 bases between. The CDR3 region is CASSLHSAEAFF. In nucleotides, the CDR3 is TGTGCCAGCAGCTTGCACTCCGCTGAAGCTTTCTTT. The full variable domain, rest sourced from reference TRBV7-9 and TRBJ1-1, is DTGVSQNPRHKITKRGQNVTFRCDPISEHNRLYWYRQTLGQGPEFLTYFQNEAQLEKSRLLSDRFSAERPKGSFSTLEIQRTEQGDSAMYLCASSLHSAEAFFGQGTRLTVV.

The gene calls are TRBV10-3 and TRBJ2-1; 8 bases line up with TRBD2. The J segment lost 1 base and the V segment lost 0 bases, leaving 5 bases of the junction unmatched. CDR1 is ENHRY, CDR2 SYGVKD, per germline. This CDR3 is 17 amino acids long. CDR3 DNA sequence: TGTGCCATCAGTGAGTCGGGGGTAGCGGGGTCCTACAATGAGCAGTTCTTC. It codes for CAISESGVAGSYNEQFF.

The J gene is TRBJ1-5, the V gene TRBV27, with D unresolved. This CDR3 is 13 amino acids long. The V gene's germline CDR1 is MNHEY and CDR2 SMNVEV (reference sequence). Trimming cost V 4 bases and J 0 bases, with 4 bases left between them. CDR3 protein: CASSWGSNQPQHF. CDR3 in DNA: TGTGCCAGCAGTTGGGGTAGCAATCAGCCCCAGCATTTT.

The rearrangement links TRBV6-5 to TRBJ2-7; 10 bases line up with TRBD1. This CDR3 has 15 amino acids. Unmatched junction bases numbered 9, after V lost 4 bases and J lost 6 bases. The germline V gene encodes CDR1 MNHEY and CDR2 SVGAGI. CDR3: CASSFTGTGASEQYV. In DNA, the CDR3 is TGTGCCAGCAGTTTTACAGGGACAGGGGCCTCCGAGCAGTACGTC.

The rearrangement links TRBV9 to TRBJ1-1; no definite D call. Germline CDR1 SGDLS, CDR2 YYNGEE. This CDR3 has 16 amino acids. V was shortened by 4 bases and J by 4 bases, with 20 bases between the two germline ends. The CDR3 DNA reads as TGTGCCAGCAGCTCGACCCCTAGATCTTCGGGCACTGAAGCTTTCTTT. It encodes CASSSTPRSSGTEAFF.

The V and J genes are TRBV28 and TRBJ2-1; 7 bases fit TRBD2. Germline CDR1 MDHEN, CDR2 SYDVKM. V trimming: 0 bases; J trimming: 15 bases; junction bases outside the gene matches: 11. The CDR3 runs 14 residues. This CDR3 reads CASSLWIGGREAFF. The CDR3 nucleotides read TGTGCCAGCAGTTTATGGATTGGGGGGAGGGAGGCGTTCTTC.

The V gene is TRBV28, the J gene TRBJ2-7; D might be TRBD2 (6 bases). The CDR3 runs 13 residues. The V gene lost 2 bases and the J gene lost 7 bases, with 12 bases spanning the gap. Germline CDR1 MDHEN, CDR2 SYDVKM. In DNA form, the CDR3 reads TGTGCCAGCAGTTTACCGGGAGTGGGGGAGCAGTACTTC. The encoded protein is CASSLPGVGEQYF.

The rearrangement uses TRBV28 and TRBJ2-4; 8 positions agree with TRBD1. This CDR3 comprises 12 residues. The ends lost 7 bases at V and 7 bases at J; junction bases unmatched: 3. Germline V gene data show CDR1 as MDHEN and CDR2 as SYDVKM. CDR3 coding DNA: TGTGCCAGCACCAGGGGGCAGAACATTCAGTACTTC. This translates into CASTRGQNIQYF.

The rearrangement links TRBV3-1 (or the pseudogene TRBV3-2) to TRBJ2-3; no clear D. Germline CDR1 and CDR2: LGHDT and YNNKEL (reference sequence). The CDR3 is made up of 16 amino acids. Trimming left V 0 bases short and J 1 base short, with 11 bases between. The DNA of the CDR3 is TGTGCCAGCAGCCAAGAAACTGTTGTTGGCACAGATACGCAGTATTTT. This codes for CASSQETVVGTDTQYF.

V and J are TRBV2 and TRBJ1-1, with D hard to call. Germline V lookup: CDR1 SNHLY, CDR2 FYNNEI. V shed 4 bases and J shed 6 bases, with 9 bases lying between them. There are 12 residues in the CDR3. CDR3 protein: CASSGYMAEAFF. The CDR3 bases are TGTGCCAGCAGTGGTTACATGGCTGAAGCTTTCTTT.

The chain couples TRBV18 to TRBJ2-3; the D gene is possibly TRBD1 (5 bases). The germline V gene has CDR1 KGHSH and CDR2 LQKENI. There are 13 residues in the CDR3. V was trimmed by 2 bases and J by 6 bases, leaving 9 bases between them. The CDR3 reads CASSPGAIDTQYF. The CDR3 nucleotides read TGTGCCAGCTCACCAGGGGCTATTGATACGCAGTATTTT.

The CDR3 nucleotides read TGTGCCTGGGGGTGGGTGCGAAATAATGAAGCTTTCTTT. It is translated as CAWGWVRNNEAFF. The chain uses TRBV30 and TRBJ1-1; D gene uncertain. This CDR3 comprises 13 residues. Looked up from germline, CDR1 is GTSNPN and CDR2 is SVGIG (reference sequence). V gave up 5 bases and J gave up 7 bases, with 17 bases separating them.